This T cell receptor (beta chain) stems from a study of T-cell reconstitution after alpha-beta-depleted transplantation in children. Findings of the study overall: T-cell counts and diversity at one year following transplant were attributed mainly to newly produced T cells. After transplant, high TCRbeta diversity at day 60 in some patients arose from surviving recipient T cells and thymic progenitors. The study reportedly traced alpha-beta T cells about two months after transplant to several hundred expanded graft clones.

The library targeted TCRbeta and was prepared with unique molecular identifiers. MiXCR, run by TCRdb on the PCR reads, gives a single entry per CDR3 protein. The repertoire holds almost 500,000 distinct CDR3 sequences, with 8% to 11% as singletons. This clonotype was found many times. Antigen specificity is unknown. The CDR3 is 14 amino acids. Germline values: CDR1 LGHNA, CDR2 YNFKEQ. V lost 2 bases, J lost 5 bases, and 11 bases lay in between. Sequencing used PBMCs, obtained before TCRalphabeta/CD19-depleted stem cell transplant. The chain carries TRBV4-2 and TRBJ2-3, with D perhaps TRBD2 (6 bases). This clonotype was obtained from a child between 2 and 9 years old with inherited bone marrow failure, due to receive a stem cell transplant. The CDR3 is CASSQPRLGDTQYF. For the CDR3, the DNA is TGTGCCAGCAGCCAACCCCGACTAGGAGATACGCAGTATTTT.